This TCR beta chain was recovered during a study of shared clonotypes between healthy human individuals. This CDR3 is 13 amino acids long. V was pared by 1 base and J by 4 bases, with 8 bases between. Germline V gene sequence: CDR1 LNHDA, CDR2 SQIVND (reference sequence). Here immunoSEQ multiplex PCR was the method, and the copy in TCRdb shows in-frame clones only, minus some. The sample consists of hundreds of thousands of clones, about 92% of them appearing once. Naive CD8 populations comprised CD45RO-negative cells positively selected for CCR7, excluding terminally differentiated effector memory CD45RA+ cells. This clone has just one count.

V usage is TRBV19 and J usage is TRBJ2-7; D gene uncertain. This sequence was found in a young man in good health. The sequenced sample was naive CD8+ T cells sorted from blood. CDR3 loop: CASSIAILYEQYF. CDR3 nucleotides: TGTGCCAGTAGTATAGCCATACTTTACGAGCAGTACTTC.